This TCR beta chain was observed in a study of blood T cell repertoires in COVID-19. Study information: PBMCs, B-cell-depleted T cells, or T cells provided the cDNA or gDNA that made up the material.

The CDR3 covers 20 residues. Repertoires were generated with immunoSEQ multiplex PCR, while TCRdb's copy carries only in-frame clones and drops some. Among just over 95,000 clones listed, about nine tenths were seen once. The chain links TRBV21-1 to TRBJ1-2; TRBD1 was called by the table and not checked on the DNA. TRBV21-1 is a documented pseudogene. The specimen was peripheral blood. The receptor was derived from a man between 60 and 75 years old with acute or convalescent COVID-19. The CDR3 loop reads CASSQREGHPNSVCDYGYTF. The CDR3 DNA reads as TGTGCCAGCAGCCAACGAGAGGGACATCCTAACTCAGTGTGTGACTATGGCTACACCTTC.